This TCR beta chain stems from a study of T cell responses to AZD1222 COVID-19 vaccine. Study outcomes and limitations: Donors were chiefly white British, with a greater number of females, and clonal diversity was perhaps underestimated.

TCRdb's copy holds only in-frame clones and misses some; the assay was immunoSEQ multiplex PCR. This table has over 45,000 clones, around 91% appearing once. In germline, CDR1 is MNHEY, CDR2 SVGAGI. Trimming took off 5 bases at V and 1 base at J, with 5 bases between the two ends. CDR3 length: 12 amino acids. Notes on this clone: Antigen specificity is unknown.

This receptor was identified in an adult who received the AZD1222 COVID-19 vaccine. The chain couples TRBV6-5 to TRBJ1-1; perhaps TRBD1 as D (5 bases). The starting material was peripheral blood, obtained 28 days after the second AZD1222 dose. The CDR3 DNA reads as TGTGCCAGCAGTACAGGGAACACTGAAGCTTTCTTT. It yields the protein CASSTGNTEAFF.